This TCR beta chain was sequenced during a study of T cells in narcolepsy. Whole-study results and caveats: Autoreactive clonotypes reportedly recurred in blood of same and different patients, not controls. No autoreactive T cell clone sequences appeared in some memory CD4+ repertoires.

This CDR3 is built from 15 residues. After removal of 4 bases from V and 2 bases from J, the junction contained 6 bases not matched to a gene. Germline-derived CDR1 and CDR2 are SGDLS and YYNGEE. TCRdb's copy holds only in-frame clones and misses some; the assay was immunoSEQ multiplex PCR. The table lists about 30,000 clones, about four fifths of them singletons, with 1.1% in the top ten. Regarding this clone: Its antigen is not identified.

Sample: CD45RA- memory CD4+ T cells from PBMCs. The chain employs TRBV9 and TRBJ2-3; 8 nucleotides line up with TRBD2. The sequence came from a human donor with narcolepsy. As DNA, the CDR3 is TGTGCCAGCAGCACTACTAGCGGTCACACAGATACGCAGTATTTT. Translation gives CASSTTSGHTDTQYF. Supplemented by reference TRBV9 and TRBJ2-3, the full variable domain reads DSGVTQTPKHLITATGQRVTLRCSPRSGDLSVYWYQQSLDQGLQFLIQYYNGEERAKGNILERFSAQQFPDLHSELNLSSLELGDSALYFCASSTTSGHTDTQYFGPGTRLTVL.